This passage covers 26 T cell receptor beta chains from one sample sequenced in a study of cytomegalovirus exposure and HLA in healthy donors (TCRdb year 2017). The library came from the immunoSEQ multiplex PCR assay. A mixture of 60 forward primers for TCR Vbeta segments and 13 reverse primers for TCR Jbeta segments was used in the multiplex PCR. TCRdb stores this immuneACCESS table with in-frame sequences only. Part of the clones is absent; in the studies checked, under half of the shortfall reflects unresolved V genes, and no reason is known for the rest. Present in this sample are around 190,000 clones, about 78% of which were seen just once. The ten largest clones capture less than 3.5% of the sample. Sequencing was done on a sample of PBMCs. All receptors derive from a woman in her thirties in good health and CMV-seronegative.

This chain links TRBV10-3 with TRBJ2-7, with 9 bases identical to TRBD1. The V gene end was trimmed by 4 bases and the J gene end by 1 base; junction bases not matched to a gene: 8. The CDR3 loop spans 16 amino acids. Per germline, CDR1 ENHRY and CDR2 SYGVKD. The DNA of the CDR3 is TGTGCCATCAGTGGGTCCCCGGGACAGGGTTCCTACGAGCAGTACTTC. This translates into CAISGSPGQGSYEQYF.

The table lists this clone with a count of one. For the CDR3, the DNA is TGCGCCAGCAGCTTGGGCCGGGGAGCTATGAACACTGAAGCTTTCTTT. It encodes CASSLGRGAMNTEAFF. The chain is built from TRBV5-1 and TRBJ1-1; D remains ambiguous. From germline, CDR1 is SGHRS and CDR2 YFSETQ. The ends were cut back, 0 bases at V and 0 bases at J, with 12 bases in the middle. CDR3 size: 16 residues.

The J gene is TRBJ2-7, the V gene TRBV7-2; 9 bases fit TRBD1. Germline V lookup: CDR1 SGHTA, CDR2 FQGNSA. Losses at the gene ends were 4 bases for V and 2 bases for J; bases not matched to a gene: 3. This CDR3 region has 14 residues. CDR3 bases: TGTGCCAGCAGCTCTCGGGACAGGGCCTACGAGCAGTACTTC. Translating it yields CASSSRDRAYEQYF.

There are a few counts of this clone. This chain uses TRBV28 with TRBJ1-2, with TRBD1 identical over 7 bases. Germline V lookup: CDR1 MDHEN, CDR2 SYDVKM. Germline trimming cut 2 bases from V and 12 bases from J; bases unmatched to any gene: 9. This CDR3 has 13 amino acids. The chain's CDR3 is CASSLRQGGTHTF. CDR3 bases: TGTGCCAGCAGTTTAAGGCAGGGGGGAACCCACACCTTC.

This chain connects TRBV7-9 to TRBJ2-1; 7 nucleotides line up with TRBD2. The V gene end was trimmed by 2 bases and the J gene end by 8 bases; junction bases not matched to a gene: 12. CDR3 size: 16 residues. CDR1 SEHNR and CDR2 FQNEAQ come from the germline V gene (reference sequence). The CDR3 DNA reads TGTGCCAGCAGCTTACCCCGGGCTAGCGGTGGGCATGAGCAGTTCTTC. Its translation is CASSLPRASGGHEQFF.

The V call is TRBV11-2, the J call TRBJ2-3, with D perhaps TRBD2 (5 bases). Germline CDR1 SGHAT, CDR2 FQNNGV. The CDR3 contains 15 residues. Trimming took off 2 bases at V and 3 bases at J, with 12 bases between the two ends. The CDR3 here is CASSLIPRRTDTQYF. The CDR3 DNA reads TGTGCCAGCAGCTTAATCCCCCGGAGGACAGATACGCAGTATTTT.

The rearrangement links TRBV6-5 to TRBJ2-7, with D hard to call. The CDR3 length is 15 residues. V was cut by 2 bases and J by 2 bases, with 13 bases left in between. The germline V gene has CDR1 MNHEY and CDR2 SVGAGI. The CDR3 nucleotides are TGTGCCAGCAGTTACACCGGCGGCCAAACCTACGAGCAGTACTTC. It specifies CASSYTGGQTYEQYF.

This sequence joins TRBV6-5 and TRBJ2-1, with a possible D match to TRBD2 (6 bases). The CDR3 contains 14 residues. V was trimmed by 4 bases and J by 5 bases, leaving 12 bases between them. CDR1 and CDR2 (germline): MNHEY, SVGAGI. CDR3 nucleotides: TGTGCCAGCAGTTTTTTGCGGGGTGACAATGAGCAGTTCTTC. It encodes CASSFLRGDNEQFF.

The chain links TRBV9 to TRBJ2-2, with 7 bases lining up with TRBD1. The length of the CDR3 is 14 residues. CDR1 is SGDLS and CDR2 is YYNGEE in the germline V gene. V lost 3 bases and J lost 1; bases outside the gene matches: 0. CDR3 region: CASSGQGNTGELFF. CDR3 in DNA: TGTGCCAGCAGCGGACAGGGGAACACCGGGGAGCTGTTTTTT.

The chain links TRBV5-4 to TRBJ2-1; 8 bases fit TRBD2. Trimming cost V 4 bases and J 2 bases; bases outside gene matches: 8. The germline CDR1 and CDR2 sequences are SGHNT and YYREEE (reference sequence). This CDR3 has 16 amino acids. The CDR3 DNA is TGTGCCAGCAGCCCCAGCACGGGGGGGGCCTACAATGAGCAGTTCTTC. Translating gives CASSPSTGGAYNEQFF.

The DNA for the CDR3 is TGTGCCAGTAGTATAAAAACTAGATTGGGCCGGCACTACGAGCAGTACTTC. Protein: CASSIKTRLGRHYEQYF. The chain recombines TRBV19 with TRBJ2-7; TRBD2 might be the D (5 bases). CDR1 and CDR2 (germline): LNHDA, SQIVND (reference sequence). The germline V and J ends were trimmed by 2 bases and 3 bases, with 20 bases remaining between them. The CDR3 length is 17 residues.

The table lists this clone with a few counts. This chain connects TRBV29-1 to TRBJ2-3; 8 bases agree with TRBD2. CDR1 is SQVTM, CDR2 ANQGSEA, per germline. The J segment lost 0 bases and the V segment lost 6 bases, leaving 2 bases of the junction unmatched. The CDR3 is made up of 13 amino acids. CDR3 sequence reads: CSVAGDSTDTQYF. The CDR3 DNA is TGCAGCGTAGCGGGGGATAGCACAGATACGCAGTATTTT.

The table lists this clone with a few counts. This rearrangement joins TRBV7-9 to TRBJ1-5; no reliable D call. Between the trimmed V and J ends, which lost 4 bases and 7 bases, there was a span of 17 bases. The length of the CDR3 is 15 residues. CDR1 and CDR2 (germline): SEHNR, FQNEAQ (reference sequence). The CDR3, as DNA: TGTGCCAGCAGCTCCTCTAATCCGGGGAACCAGCCCCAGCATTTT. Its translation is CASSSSNPGNQPQHF.

The rearrangement links TRBV27 to TRBJ2-6; TRBD1 aligns across 10 bases. V lost 6 bases, J lost 1 base, and 6 bases stayed unmatched. The CDR3 contains 17 residues. Germline CDR1 and CDR2: MNHEY and SMNVEV (reference sequence). The CDR3 region is CASSIDRGLSGANVLTF. CDR3 nucleotides: TGTGCCAGCAGCATCGACAGGGGGCTATCTGGGGCCAACGTCCTGACTTTC. Full variable domain (missing parts from reference TRBV27 and TRBJ2-6): EAQVTQNPRYLITVTGKKLTVTCSQNMNHEYMSWYRQDPGLGLRQIYYSMNVEVTDKGDVPEGYKVSRKEKRNFPLILESPSPNQTSLYFCASSIDRGLSGANVLTFGAGSRLTVL.

The rearrangement uses TRBV30 and TRBJ1-6; possible D gene TRBD1, 5 bases. Germline CDR1 is GTSNPN and CDR2 is SVGIG (reference sequence). Trimming pared 3 bases from V and 1 base from J, leaving 13 bases between. CDR3 size: 16 residues. The chain's CDR3 is CAWSALRDSYNSPLHF. The CDR3 DNA reads as TGTGCCTGGAGCGCGCTCAGGGATTCCTATAATTCACCCCTCCACTTT.

This clone came up once. The rearrangement joins TRBV21-1 to TRBJ2-3; the DNA was not compared with TRBD1, the D call given in the table. TRBV21-1 counts as a pseudogene. This CDR3 has 14 amino acids. CDR3 nucleotides: TGTGCCAGCAGCAAAGAAGGGGTGACAGATACGCAGTATTTT. It translates to CASSKEGVTDTQYF.

V usage is TRBV30 and J usage is TRBJ1-4, with 8 bases aligning to TRBD1. This CDR3 is built from 13 residues. Germline CDR1 GTSNPN, CDR2 SVGIG (reference sequence). The V gene end was trimmed by 4 bases and the J gene end by 8 bases; junction bases not matched to a gene: 6. CDR3 amino acids: CAWNLGQGEKLFF. CDR3 coding DNA: TGTGCCTGGAATTTAGGACAGGGAGAAAAACTGTTTTTT.

V is TRBV19 and J is TRBJ2-7, with a tentative D call TRBD2 (6 bases). CDR1 is LNHDA and CDR2 is SQIVND in the germline V gene (reference sequence). This CDR3 spans 15 amino acids. V dropped 2 bases and J dropped 1 base, with 12 bases sitting between them. CDR3 region: CASSIMSGPSYEQYF. The CDR3 DNA reads as TGTGCCAGTAGTATAATGAGCGGGCCTTCCTACGAGCAGTACTTC.

This clone appeared once. CDR3 protein: CASSLQREQYF. The CDR3, as DNA: TGTGCCAGCAGCCTCCAGAGGGAGCAGTACTTC. The chain links TRBV11-2 to TRBJ2-7; D uncertain. Germline loops: CDR1 SGHAT, CDR2 FQNNGV. This CDR3 is built from 11 residues. Trimming stripped 5 bases from V and 7 bases from J, with 9 bases between. Complete variable domain (other parts from reference TRBV11-2 and TRBJ2-7): EAGVAQSPRYKIIEKRQSVAFWCNPISGHATLYWYQQILGQGPKLLIQFQNNGVVDDSQLPKDRFSAERLKGVDSTLKIQPAKLEDSAVYLCASSLQREQYFGPGTRLTVT.

This chain connects TRBV28 to TRBJ2-1, with 7 bases matching TRBD1. The CDR3 length is 15 residues. Germline CDR1 is MDHEN and CDR2 is SYDVKM. V lost 5 bases and J lost 4; bases outside the gene matches: 8. The CDR3 DNA reads as TGTGCCAGCAGTACCGGGACAGAAACTTACAATGAGCAGTTCTTC. Protein product: CASSTGTETYNEQFF.

J is TRBJ2-7 and V is TRBV2; 11 bases match TRBD2. CDR1 and CDR2 from the germline V gene are SNHLY and FYNNEI. This CDR3 contains 13 residues. Trimming at V came to 5 bases and at J to 5 bases, leaving 2 bases not matched to a gene. CDR3 in DNA: TGTGCCAGCAGTCTGGGACTAGCGGACGAGCAGTACTTC. This codes for CASSLGLADEQYF. Combining the CDR3 with reference TRBV2 and TRBJ2-7 gives the whole variable domain EPEVTQTPSHQVTQMGQEVILRCVPISNHLYFYWYRQILGQKVEFLVSFYNNEISEKSEIFDDQFSVERPDGSNFTLKIRSTKLEDSAMYFCASSLGLADEQYFGPGTRLTVT.

The rearrangement uses TRBV19 and TRBJ1-5, with 10 bases identical to TRBD1. The ends lost 3 bases at V and 0 bases at J; junction bases unmatched: 11. This CDR3 spans 19 amino acids. Germline CDR1 LNHDA, CDR2 SQIVND (reference sequence). The CDR3 DNA reads TGTGCCAGTAGTATGTCGTTGGGACAGGGGTATTTTAGCAATCAGCCCCAGCATTTT. This translates into CASSMSLGQGYFSNQPQHF.

The chain joins TRBV7-9 to TRBJ2-1, with a possible D match to TRBD1 (7 bases). In germline, CDR1 is SEHNR, CDR2 FQNEAQ (reference sequence). The CDR3 loop spans 11 amino acids. Deletions cut 5 bases from V and 12 bases from J, with 11 bases between. The CDR3 is CASSQGGGQFF. The DNA for the CDR3 is TGTGCCAGCAGCCAGGGGGGCGGGCAGTTCTTC.

The J gene is TRBJ1-5, the V gene TRBV6-1, with D perhaps matching TRBD1 (5 bases). The CDR3 is 14 residues long. The germline CDR1 and CDR2 sequences are MNHNS and SASEGT. With 1 base removed from V and 6 bases from J, the gap between germline ends came to 10 bases. The CDR3 is CASSEDGGVQPQHF. The DNA for the CDR3 is TGTGCCAGCAGTGAAGACGGGGGGGTTCAGCCCCAGCATTTT.

Only a few counts were recorded for this clone. The genes are TRBV15 and TRBJ1-1; 8 nucleotides align to TRBD1. Germline loops: CDR1 LNHNV, CDR2 YYDKDF (reference sequence). The CDR3 runs to 15 residues. Trimming took 7 bases from V and 0 from J; bases not matched to a gene: 7. The CDR3 here is CATNRDRTMNTEAFF. The CDR3 nucleotides read TGTGCCACCAACCGGGACAGGACTATGAACACTGAAGCTTTCTTT.

This chain connects TRBV5-8 to TRBJ2-1, with TRBD2 matching 7 bases. The CDR3 sequence is 15 residues long. V lost 6 bases to trimming and J lost 4 bases; unmatched junction nucleotides: 10. Germline V gene data show CDR1 as SGHTS and CDR2 as YDEGEE. CDR3 coding DNA: TGTGCCAGCACCCGAGGACTAGGCCCGTACAATGAGCAGTTCTTC. Encoded protein: CASTRGLGPYNEQFF.